This TCR beta chain was identified during a study of blood T cells in healthy people across ages. A J-beta primer mix and a sample-barcoded 5' primer were used in a second PCR of roughly 6 to 11 cycles. A minimum of 2.5 million CDR3-containing paired-end reads was obtained for each sample. Each CDR3 protein gets one entry after TCRdb re-called the 5' RACE reads with MiXCR. The repertoire holds about 1,800,000 distinct CDR3 sequences, with roughly 27% as singletons. From germline, CDR1 is SNHLY and CDR2 FYNNEI. Deletions cut 3 bases from V and 6 bases from J, with 14 bases between. The length of the CDR3 is 15 residues. In the case of this clonotype: The antigen is undetermined.

Overall study findings and caveats: In older individuals, TCR beta diversity per million T cells was lower, falling roughly linearly with age.

The V and J genes are TRBV2 and TRBJ1-4; D gene uncertain. The sequencing input was blood. The TCR originated in a woman in her thirties in good health. The CDR3 reads CASSDGVLGDEKLFF. The CDR3 region has the DNA TGTGCCAGCAGTGATGGGGTCCTGGGAGATGAAAAACTGTTTTTT. Filled out from reference TRBV2 and TRBJ1-4, the complete variable domain reads EPEVTQTPSHQVTQMGQEVILRCVPISNHLYFYWYRQILGQKVEFLVSFYNNEISEKSEIFDDQFSVERPDGSNFTLKIRSTKLEDSAMYFCASSDGVLGDEKLFFGSGTQLSVL.